Listed below are T cell receptor beta chains from one sample, sequenced in a study of blood T cells in healthy people across ages. TCRdb re-called the 5' RACE reads through MiXCR, storing one row per CDR3 protein. The sample gives just over 800,000 distinct CDR3 sequences, around 62% of which show up once; 25% to 35% is in the top ten. The specimen sequenced was blood. The receptors shown here come from a man aged 25 to 45 in good health. The CDR3 runs from the conserved cysteine through the conserved F or W. Fields, in order: CDR3 protein, CDR3 DNA, clone size, D gene, J gene, V gene. A D gene is named only where the DNA matches it firmly. Not every row has a clone size; where given, it reads once, few, many or a size class.

CASRPQSLAKNIQYF	TGTGCCAGCAGACCACAGTCACTAGCCAAAAACATTCAGTACTTC	.	.	TRBJ2-4	TRBV2
CASTEVKNQETQYF	TGTGCCAGCACCGAGGTGAAGAATCAAGAGACCCAGTACTTC	.	.	TRBJ2-5	TRBV6-6
CASSYSMEQYF	TGTGCCAGCAGTTACTCGATGGAGCAGTACTTC	.	.	TRBJ2-7	TRBV6-5
CASSPSALGSYEQYF	TGTGCCAGCAGCCCTTCAGCCCTGGGTTCCTACGAGCAGTACTTC	.	.	TRBJ2-7	TRBV9
CASSQSGTGWQTQYF	TGCGCCAGCAGCCAGTCCGGGACAGGGTGGCAGACCCAGTACTTC	.	TRBD1	TRBJ2-5	TRBV4-3
CSAIGRGGENEQFF	TGCAGTGCTATAGGTCGGGGAGGGGAGAATGAGCAGTTCTTC	.	TRBD2	TRBJ2-1	TRBV20-1
CASRPLNSPLHF	TGTGCCAGCAGACCGCTTAATTCACCCCTCCACTTT	few	.	TRBJ1-6	TRBV6-2/TRBV6-3
CASSRDWGYEQYF	TGTGCCAGCAGCCGCGACTGGGGCTACGAGCAGTACTTC	few	.	TRBJ2-7	TRBV7-6
CATSLGRGNEQFF	TGTGCCACCAGTCTTGGGAGAGGGAATGAGCAGTTCTTC	.	.	TRBJ2-1	TRBV27
CAISVGTEETQYF	TGTGCCATCAGTGTTGGGACTGAAGAGACCCAGTACTTC	.	.	TRBJ2-5	TRBV10-3
CASSSQTPQLAFF	TGTGCCAGCAGCTCTCAGACACCTCAGCTAGCTTTCTTT	.	.	TRBJ1-1	TRBV7-2
CASSLRQGGETQYF	TGTGCCAGCAGTTTACGACAGGGGGGGGAGACCCAGTACTTC	many	TRBD1	TRBJ2-5	TRBV7-2
CSAQPSGRETQYF	TGCAGTGCCCAACCTAGCGGACGAGAGACCCAGTACTTC	.	TRBD2	TRBJ2-5	TRBV20-1
CASSQDFGTENYYGYTF	TGCGCCAGCAGCCAAGATTTCGGGACAGAAAATTACTATGGCTACACCTTC	.	TRBD1	TRBJ1-2	TRBV4-3
CSVRAGNTEAFF	TGCAGCGTGCGGGCCGGTAACACTGAAGCTTTCTTT	.	.	TRBJ1-1	TRBV29-1
CASSGQGARNEQYF	TGTGCCAGCAGTGGACAGGGGGCGCGTAACGAGCAGTACTTC	.	TRBD1	TRBJ2-7	TRBV2
CASSLEERGGTDTQYF	TGTGCCAGCAGCTTAGAGGAGCGGGGGGGCACAGATACGCAGTATTTT	.	TRBD2	TRBJ2-3	TRBV7-2
CASTPGGLAKNIQYF	TGCGCCAGCACCCCCGGGGGCCTAGCCAAAAACATTCAGTACTTC	.	.	TRBJ2-4	TRBV5-1
CAIGRDSYNEQFF	TGTGCCATCGGCCGGGACAGTTACAATGAGCAGTTCTTC	.	TRBD1	TRBJ2-1	TRBV10-3
CASSGQGHGYTF	TGTGCCAGCAGCGGACAGGGGCATGGCTACACCTTC	.	TRBD1	TRBJ1-2	TRBV6-5
CASSYPAGTRNEQFF	TGTGCCAGCAGCTACCCTGCGGGGACGAGGAATGAGCAGTTCTTC	.	.	TRBJ2-1	TRBV12-3/TRBV12-4
CASSLTSSGTQYF	TGTGCCAGCAGCTTGACCAGTTCGGGGACCCAGTACTTC	few	.	TRBJ2-5	TRBV7-2
CASNHRSDEQFF	TGTGCCAGCAACCACAGGAGCGATGAGCAGTTCTTC	.	.	TRBJ2-1	TRBV2
CASSPQGQSEETQYF	TGTGCCAGCAGCCCTCAGGGGCAGTCTGAAGAGACCCAGTACTTC	few	.	TRBJ2-5	TRBV7-2
CASSVDGANVLTF	TGCGCCAGCAGCGTGGACGGGGCCAACGTCCTGACTTTC	few	.	TRBJ2-6	TRBV9
CASTLHDRVLHEQYF	TGTGCCAGCACCCTTCACGACAGGGTCTTACACGAGCAGTACTTC	.	TRBD1	TRBJ2-7	TRBV27
CASSQYLPDRVYGYTF	TGCGCCAGCAGCCAATACCTACCAGACAGGGTCTATGGCTACACCTTC	.	TRBD1	TRBJ1-2	TRBV4-3
CASSSEDEQYF	TGCGCCAGCAGCTCGGAGGACGAGCAGTACTTC	few	.	TRBJ2-7	TRBV4-3